Listed here are 19 T cell receptor beta chains from one sample, sequenced in a study of blood T cell repertoires in COVID-19 (dated by TCRdb to the early 2020s). Libraries came from the immunoSEQ multiplex PCR assay. Entries here come from immuneACCESS through TCRdb and include only in-frame sequences with V and J called. Some clones fail to appear in such tables; in the studies checked, an unresolved V gene covers under half of the shortfall, and the cause of the remainder is unknown. A total of 350,000 to 450,000 clones appear in this sample, over 85% of them only once. Of the sample, around 1.7% is held by the ten largest clones. Material: PBMCs or T cells enriched from blood (not recorded which). The receptors derive from a woman in her 30s who had recovered from COVID-19.

The chain joins TRBV7-8 to TRBJ2-3, with D possibly matching TRBD2 (5 bases). Germline loops: CDR1 SGHVS, CDR2 FQNEAQ. V lost 3 bases, J lost 3 bases, and 16 bases lay in between. There are 16 residues in the CDR3. CDR3 sequence (DNA): TGTGCCAGCAGCTTGAGGCTCCCCGAGGGAACAGATACGCAGTATTTT. This translates into CASSLRLPEGTDTQYF.

A few counts support this clone. The chain links TRBV4-1 to TRBJ1-5, with TRBD1 identical over 9 bases. The CDR3 extends over 15 amino acids. V trimming: 5 bases; J trimming: 0 bases; junction bases outside the gene matches: 2. CDR1 is MGHRA, CDR2 YSYEKL, per germline. This chain's CDR3 is CASSWDRDSNQPQHF. The CDR3 coding sequence is TGCGCCAGCAGCTGGGACAGGGATAGCAATCAGCCCCAGCATTTT.

The CDR3 nucleotides are TGCGCCAGCAGCCAAGACAAGGGACAGGGAGTTAACTATGGCTACACCTTC. Translation gives CASSQDKGQGVNYGYTF. V gene TRBV4-3 combines with J gene TRBJ1-2; 9 bases are a match to TRBD1. The CDR3 is 17 amino acids. Germline V gene sequence: CDR1 LGHNA, CDR2 YSLEER. J lost 1 base, V lost 0 bases, and 6 bases had no gene match.

The chain joins TRBV30 to TRBJ1-5; D uncertain. CDR3 size: 14 residues. Germline CDR1 and CDR2: GTSNPN and SVGIG (reference sequence). V lost 3 bases to trimming and J lost 0 bases, with 9 bases between them. The CDR3 loop is CAWSAGVSNQPQHF. The CDR3 DNA reads as TGTGCCTGGAGCGCCGGGGTTAGCAATCAGCCCCAGCATTTT.

By its share, this clone is medium-sized. The V and J genes are TRBV6-4 and TRBJ1-1; D possibly corresponds to TRBD1 (6 bases). Per germline, CDR1 MRHNA and CDR2 SNTAGT. The CDR3 is made up of 13 amino acids. Deletions cut 5 bases from V and 1 base from J, with 8 bases between. CDR3 in amino acids: CASSRTANTEAFF. The DNA for the CDR3 is TGTGCCAGCAGTAGGACAGCGAACACTGAAGCTTTCTTT.

This clone has a single count. This chain links TRBV7-9 with TRBJ1-2; TRBD1 might be the D (5 bases). V lost 5 bases and J 8 bases, leaving 15 bases between the germline ends. From germline, CDR1 is SEHNR and CDR2 FQNEAQ (reference sequence). This CDR3 is 13 amino acids long. The CDR3 sequence is CASSPGTLTGYTF. For the CDR3, the DNA is TGTGCCAGCAGCCCCGGGACTCTCACGGGCTACACCTTC.

As concerns this clone: Within the sample, other DNA sequences also encode this same CDR3. V gene TRBV29-1 combines with J gene TRBJ2-7; D is perhaps TRBD2 (5 bases). Trimming took off 4 bases at V and 4 bases at J, with 8 bases between the two ends. The CDR3 loop spans 11 amino acids. Germline CDR1 is SQVTM and CDR2 is ANQGSEA. The CDR3 reads CSVGTGYEQYF. The CDR3 coding sequence is TGCAGCGTTGGTACGGGATACGAGCAGTACTTC.

This sequence joins TRBV27 and TRBJ1-1; TRBD1 matches at 7 bases. This CDR3 is 14 amino acids long. V shed 6 bases and J 2 bases; nucleotides not matched to a gene: 6. CDR1 is MNHEY and CDR2 is SMNVEV in the germline V gene (reference sequence). This CDR3 reads CASRHRGGNTEAFF. The CDR3 nucleotides are TGTGCCAGCAGACACAGGGGCGGCAACACTGAAGCTTTCTTT.

Worth noting for this clone: A much larger clone differs by one base, so this may be a read error. V is TRBV13 and J is TRBJ1-1; D not certain. From germline, CDR1 is PRHDT and CDR2 FYEKMQ (reference sequence). The CDR3 is made up of 13 amino acids. V was cut by 2 bases and J by 1 base, with 5 bases left in between. Written as DNA, the CDR3 is TGTGCCAGCAGCTTACAGGAGAACACTGAAGCTTTCTTT. Protein product: CASSLQENTEAFF.

This sequence joins TRBV4-1 and TRBJ1-1; D remains ambiguous. CDR1 is MGHRA, CDR2 YSYEKL, per germline. CDR3 length: 13 residues. V lost 4 bases, J lost 3 bases, and 9 bases lay in between. CDR3 in amino acids: CASSLGSDTEAFF. The CDR3 DNA is TGCGCCAGCAGCCTCGGTTCGGACACTGAAGCTTTCTTT.

The chain couples TRBV30 to TRBJ1-1; tentative D call: TRBD1 (6 bases). V lost 1 base and J 10 bases, leaving 22 bases between the germline ends. Germline values: CDR1 GTSNPN, CDR2 SVGIG (reference sequence). This CDR3 spans 15 amino acids. For the CDR3, the DNA is TGTGCCTGGAGTGCGACATCAGGGGCCGTATATACAGCTTTCTTT. Protein product: CAWSATSGAVYTAFF.

V gene TRBV10-3 combines with J gene TRBJ1-1; D possibly corresponds to TRBD1 (6 bases). The CDR3 is 15 amino acids. Germline CDR1 reads ENHRY; CDR2 reads SYGVKD. The V end lost 6 bases, the J end lost 4 bases, and 18 bases lay between the germline ends. The CDR3, as DNA: TGTGCCATCAGATCCGACAAGGGGGAAATCACTGAAGCTTTCTTT. This encodes CAIRSDKGEITEAFF.

The chain is built from TRBV10-3 and TRBJ2-2; TRBD1 agrees at 10 bases. Germline-derived CDR1 and CDR2 are ENHRY and SYGVKD. Unmatched junction bases numbered 5, after V lost 0 bases and J lost 4 bases. The CDR3 totals 17 residues. The CDR3 spells CAISESGQGPPTGELFF. Written as DNA, the CDR3 is TGTGCCATCAGTGAGTCGGGACAGGGGCCGCCCACCGGGGAGCTGTTTTTT.

Ten or more counts support this clone. The rearrangement joins TRBV6-1 to TRBJ2-3; D perhaps matches TRBD2 (6 bases). CDR3 length: 16 residues. V dropped 0 bases and J dropped 5 bases, with 15 bases sitting between them. Germline V lookup: CDR1 MNHNS, CDR2 SASEGT. The CDR3 loop is CASSEAGPGGVDTQYF. In DNA, the CDR3 is TGTGCCAGCAGTGAAGCGGGTCCAGGCGGGGTAGATACGCAGTATTTT.

The chain uses TRBV19 and TRBJ2-3, with 10 bases fitting TRBD1. J gave up 5 bases and V 5 bases, and 13 bases lay outside the gene matches. Germline V CDR1 and CDR2: LNHDA, SQIVND (reference sequence). This CDR3 has 17 residues. DNA for the CDR3: TGTGCCAGTAGTGATATCATCCGGGACAGGGGACAAGATACGCAGTATTTT. Translation: CASSDIIRDRGQDTQYF.

CDR3 residues: CASSLAGTNTGELFF. The CDR3 DNA follows: TGTGCCAGCAGCTTAGCCGGGACGAACACCGGGGAGCTGTTTTTT. The chain has TRBV7-2 and TRBJ2-2; tentatively, D is TRBD2 (5 bases). Germline CDR1 reads SGHTA; CDR2 reads FQGNSA. The length of the CDR3 is 15 residues. V was trimmed by 0 bases and J by 0 bases, leaving 5 bases between them. Filled out from reference TRBV7-2 and TRBJ2-2, the complete variable domain reads GAGVSQSPSNKVTEKGKDVELRCDPISGHTALYWYRQSLGQGLEFLIYFQGNSAPDKSGLPSDRFSAERTGGSVSTLTIQRTQQEDSAVYLCASSLAGTNTGELFFGEGSRLTVL.

The gene calls are TRBV10-3 and TRBJ2-7, with 11 bases matching TRBD2. V trimming: 10 bases; J trimming: 2 bases; junction bases outside the gene matches: 16. The CDR3 totals 17 residues. CDR1 ENHRY and CDR2 SYGVKD come from the germline V gene. CDR3 nucleotides: TGTGCCACCTCGGCGGGACTGGGGACTAGCGGACCCTACGAGCAGTACTTC. This sequence encodes CATSAGLGTSGPYEQYF.

This chain joins TRBV1 and TRBJ2-1; the tabulated D call, TRBD1, remains unverified against the DNA. TRBV1 is flagged as a pseudogene. The CDR3 covers 18 residues. CDR3 loop: CTSSQHQTGTGEYNEQFF. DNA of the CDR3: TGCACCAGCAGCCAACACCAGACCGGGACAGGGGAATACAATGAGCAGTTCTTC.

This sequence joins TRBV7-3 and TRBJ1-6, with D possibly TRBD1 on 6 matching bases. V was shortened by 6 bases and J by 8 bases, with 11 bases between the two germline ends. The CDR3 covers 13 residues. From germline, CDR1 is SGHTA and CDR2 FQGTGA. CDR3 bases: TGTGCCAGCAGTCAACAGGGAGATTCACCCCTCCACTTT. The encoded protein is CASSQQGDSPLHF.